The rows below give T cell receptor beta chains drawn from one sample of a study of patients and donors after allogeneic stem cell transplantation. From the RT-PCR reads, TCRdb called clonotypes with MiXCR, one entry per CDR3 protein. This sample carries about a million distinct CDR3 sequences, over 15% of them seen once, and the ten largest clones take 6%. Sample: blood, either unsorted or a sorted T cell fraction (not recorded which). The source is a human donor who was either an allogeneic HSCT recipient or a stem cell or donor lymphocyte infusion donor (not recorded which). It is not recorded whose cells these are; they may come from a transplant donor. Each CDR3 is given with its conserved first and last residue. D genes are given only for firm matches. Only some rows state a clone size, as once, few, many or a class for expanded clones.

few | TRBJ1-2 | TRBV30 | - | TGTGCCTGGAGTGCATCAAATGGCTACACCTTC | CAWSASNGYTF
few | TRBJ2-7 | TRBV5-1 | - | TGCGCCAGCAGCTGGGGGGACTACGAGCAGTACTTC | CASSWGDYEQYF
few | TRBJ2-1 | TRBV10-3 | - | TGTGCCATCAGACTATACAATGAGCAGTTCTTC | CAIRLYNEQFF
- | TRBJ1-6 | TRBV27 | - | TGTGCCAGCAGTTTAAGTCCGGACAGTAATTCACCCCTCCACTTT | CASSLSPDSNSPLHF
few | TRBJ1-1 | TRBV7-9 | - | TGTGCCAGCAGCTTCATGGACACTGAAGCTTTCTTT | CASSFMDTEAFF
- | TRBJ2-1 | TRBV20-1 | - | TGCAGTGCTAGAAGTACTACTGAGCAGTTCTTC | CSARSTTEQFF
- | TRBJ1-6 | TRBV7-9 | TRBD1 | TGTGCCAGCAGCCCAGGGACAGGCTATCACCTCCACTTT | CASSPGTGYHLHF
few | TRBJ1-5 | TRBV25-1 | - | TGTGCCAGCAGTGAACCCGGACAGAATCAGCCCCAGCATTTT | CASSEPGQNQPQHF
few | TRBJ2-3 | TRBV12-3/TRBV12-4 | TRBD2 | TGTGCCACCCGACTAGCGGGGGTATGGGATACGCAGTATTTT | CATRLAGVWDTQYF
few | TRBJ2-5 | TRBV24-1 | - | TGTGCCACCAGTGATCCCAACCAAGAGACCCAGTACTTC | CATSDPNQETQYF
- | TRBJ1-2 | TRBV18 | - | TGTGCCAGCTCACCACTAGGGAATAACTATGGCTACACCTTC | CASSPLGNNYGYTF
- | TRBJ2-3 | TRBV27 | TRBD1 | TGTGCCAGCGCCACAGGGGCCACAGATACGCAGTATTTT | CASATGATDTQYF
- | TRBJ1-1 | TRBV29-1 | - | TGCAGCGTTCTTGTGTCGAACACTGAAGCTTTCTTT | CSVLVSNTEAFF
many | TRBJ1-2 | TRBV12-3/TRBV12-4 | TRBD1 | TGTGCCAGCAGTTCGATAGGGGGCGCGGGCTCAAATGATGGCTACACCTTC | CASSSIGGAGSNDGYTF
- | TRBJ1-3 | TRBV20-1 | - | TGCAGTGCTAGTTATGGGGGGCGCGGAAACACCATATATTTT | CSASYGGRGNTIYF
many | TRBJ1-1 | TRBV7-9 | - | TGTGCCAGCAGTCTCGTGGGGCAGACTGAAGCTTTCTTT | CASSLVGQTEAFF
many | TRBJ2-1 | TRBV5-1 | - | TGCGCCAGCAGCTTGGTTCGGGCCAATGAGCAGTTCTTC | CASSLVRANEQFF
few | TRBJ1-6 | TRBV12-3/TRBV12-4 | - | TGTGCCAGCAGTCACGGGACCGCCAATCGCCTCCACTTT | CASSHGTANRLHF
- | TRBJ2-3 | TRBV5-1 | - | TGCGCCAGCGGCACGCAACTAAGCACAGATACGCAGTATTTT | CASGTQLSTDTQYF
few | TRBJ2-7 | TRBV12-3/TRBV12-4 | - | TGTGCCAGCTCTGTCTCCGGGACAACCTCCTACGAGCAGTACTTC | CASSVSGTTSYEQYF
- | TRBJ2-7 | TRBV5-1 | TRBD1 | TGCGCCAGCAGCGTCTACAGGGGCATCTCCTACGAGCAGTACTTC | CASSVYRGISYEQYF
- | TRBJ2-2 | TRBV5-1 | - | TGCGCCAGCAGCTTGGATCATAACACCGGGGAGCTGTTTTTT | CASSLDHNTGELFF
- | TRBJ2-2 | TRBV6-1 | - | TGTGCCAGCATTAGGGACCGAAGGACCGGGGAGCTGTTTTTT | CASIRDRRTGELFF
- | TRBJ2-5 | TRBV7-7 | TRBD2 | TGTGCTAGCAGCCAATCTAGCGGGGGTGAGACCCAGTACTTC | CASSQSSGGETQYF
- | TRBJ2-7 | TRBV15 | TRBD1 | TGTGCCACCAGCAGGCCGCCAGGGGGTCCGTACTTC | CATSRPPGGPYF
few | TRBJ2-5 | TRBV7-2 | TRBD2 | TGTGCCAGCAGCCCGAGAGCGGGGGTAGAGACCCAGTACTTC | CASSPRAGVETQYF
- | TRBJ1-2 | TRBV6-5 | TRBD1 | TGTGCCAGCAGATACCCCACCACTCGACAGGGTTTCTATGGCTACACCTTC | CASRYPTTRQGFYGYTF
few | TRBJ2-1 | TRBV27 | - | TGTGCCAGCAGTTTTATAGGGGGGGCGGATGAGCAGTTCTTC | CASSFIGGADEQFF
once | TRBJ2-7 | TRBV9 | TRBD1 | TGTGCCAGCAGCGTTTTCCTCGGACAGGGCGAGCAGTACTTC | CASSVFLGQGEQYF
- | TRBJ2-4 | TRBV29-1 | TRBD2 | TGCAGCGTTGAGGTCAGACACCCTAGGACTAGCGGGATGGTGGACATTCAGTACTTC | CSVEVRHPRTSGMVDIQYF
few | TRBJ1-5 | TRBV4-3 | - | TGCGCCAGCAGCCAGAACCGGGGGCCCAATCAGCCCCAGCATTTT | CASSQNRGPNQPQHF
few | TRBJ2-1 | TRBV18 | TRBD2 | TGTGCCAGCTCACCACCCGGACTAGCTAACGAGTTCTTC | CASSPPGLANEFF
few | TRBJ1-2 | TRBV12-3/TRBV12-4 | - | TGTGCCAGCAGTGAGGACAGCGGCTATGGCTACACCTTC | CASSEDSGYGYTF
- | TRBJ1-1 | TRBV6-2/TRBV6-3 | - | TGTGCCAGCCCTCCGAACCACGGACAGTTCTTCACTGAAGCTTTCTTT | CASPPNHGQFFTEAFF
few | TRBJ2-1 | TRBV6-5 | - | TGTGCCAGCAGTTACCGGACGGTGGCGTTAAAGAATGAGCAGTTCTTC | CASSYRTVALKNEQFF
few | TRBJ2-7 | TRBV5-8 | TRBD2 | TGTGCCAGCAGCCTGGGACTAGCGGGGACTATCTACGAGCAGTACTTC | CASSLGLAGTIYEQYF
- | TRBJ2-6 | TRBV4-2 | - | TGTGCCAGCAGCCCAACCCTCCAGGGTGCTGGGGCCAACGTCCTGACTTTC | CASSPTLQGAGANVLTF
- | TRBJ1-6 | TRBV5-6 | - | TGTGCCAGCAGCTTGAGCTCCAGCTCCTATAATTCACCCCTCCACTTT | CASSLSSSSYNSPLHF
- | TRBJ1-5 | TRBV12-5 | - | TGTGCTAGTGGGGACGGTAGGTATCAGCCCCAGCATTTT | CASGDGRYQPQHF
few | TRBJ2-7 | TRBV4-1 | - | TGCGCCAGCAGCCAGCCCTTTAACTCCGAGCAGTACTTC | CASSQPFNSEQYF
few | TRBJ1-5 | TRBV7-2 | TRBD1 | TGTGCCAGCAGCTTGGGACAGAAGGGCCGCAATCAGCCCCAGCATTTT | CASSLGQKGRNQPQHF
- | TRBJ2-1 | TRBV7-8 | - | TGTGCCAGCAGCCCTTACCTAGTACCCGAGATGTACAATGAGCAGTTCTTC | CASSPYLVPEMYNEQFF
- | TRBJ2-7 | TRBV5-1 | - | TGCGCCAGCAGCTTGAAGGTAGCCGTCTACGAGCAGTACTTC | CASSLKVAVYEQYF
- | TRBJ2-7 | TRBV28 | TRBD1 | TGTGCCAGCAGTCCAGCGGACAGGCGCTACGAGCAGTACTTC | CASSPADRRYEQYF
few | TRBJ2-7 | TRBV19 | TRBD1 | TGTGCCAGTAGTAGAGGGACAGGGGATAGTCGCGAGCAGTACTTC | CASSRGTGDSREQYF
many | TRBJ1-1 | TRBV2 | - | TGTGCCAGCAAATCACGGACAGTGAACACTGAAGCTTTCTTT | CASKSRTVNTEAFF
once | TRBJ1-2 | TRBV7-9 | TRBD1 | TGTGCCAGCAGCTTACCCTTAGGACAGGGGACCCCCTATGGCTACACCTTC | CASSLPLGQGTPYGYTF
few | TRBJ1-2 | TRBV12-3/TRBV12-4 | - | TGTGCCAGCAGGGGGTCTAGAGATGATGGCTACACCTTC | CASRGSRDDGYTF
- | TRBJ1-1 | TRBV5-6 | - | TGTGCCAGCAGTCCGAGTGGGACCGGGACTTACACTGAAGCTTTCTTT | CASSPSGTGTYTEAFF
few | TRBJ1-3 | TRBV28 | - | TGTGCCAGCAGGTCACCGTTACCCTACACTGGAAACACCATATATTTT | CASRSPLPYTGNTIYF
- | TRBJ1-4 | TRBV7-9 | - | TGTGCCAGCAGCTTGAGGGGGGTAATCGATGAAAAACTGTTTTTT | CASSLRGVIDEKLFF
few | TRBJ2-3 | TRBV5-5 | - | TGTGCCAGCAGCCTCCAAATCGGTCCCACAGATACGCAGTATTTT | CASSLQIGPTDTQYF
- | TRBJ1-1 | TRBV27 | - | TGTGCCAGCAGTTTATCGGCCCACAACACTGAAGCTTTCTTT | CASSLSAHNTEAFF
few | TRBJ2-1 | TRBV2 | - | TGCGCCAGCAGTGAGGATAGGGGGAATGAGCAGTTCTTC | CASSEDRGNEQFF
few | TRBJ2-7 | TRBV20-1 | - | TGCAGTGCTACCTTTAGGGCTCGTGGCTACGAGCAGTACTTC | CSATFRARGYEQYF
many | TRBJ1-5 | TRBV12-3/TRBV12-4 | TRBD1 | TGTGCTAGCAGGACCGGGACAGGGTTCGAGCAGCCCCAGCATTTT | CASRTGTGFEQPQHF
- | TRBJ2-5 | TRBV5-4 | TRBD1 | TGTGCCAGCAGCCAGCCCACAGGGGTAGGAGAGACCCAGTACTTC | CASSQPTGVGETQYF
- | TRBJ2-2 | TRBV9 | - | TGTGCCAGCAGCGCCTCGGACAGGAACACCGGGGAGCTGTTTTTT | CASSASDRNTGELFF
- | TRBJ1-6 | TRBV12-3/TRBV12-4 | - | TGTGCCAGCAGCCCGGGGACGGGCAGCTCCTATAATTCACCCCTCCACTTT | CASSPGTGSSYNSPLHF